This record covers a single TCR beta chain. What it recognizes is unknown. This specimen belongs to a study of CD8 T cells in ankylosing spondylitis. Study-wide results and limits: Ankylosing spondylitis blood appeared to carry a characteristic TCR beta motif of roughly eight highly homologous variants. Matched ankylosing spondylitis synovial fluid reportedly showed significant enrichment of disease-linked clones. Disease-linked clones were CD8+ and relatively rare in peripheral blood.

For TCR beta, libraries came from quantitative 5'-RACE with molecular barcodes. TCRdb reanalysed the 5' RACE reads using MiXCR and keeps one entry per CDR3 protein. This sample has roughly 450,000 distinct CDR3 sequences; 26% occur once, and the top ten carry about 0.92%. The junction had 6 bases not matched to a gene; V was cut back by 4 bases and J by 5 bases. Germline V gives CDR1 SGHRS, CDR2 YFSETQ. CDR3 length: 15 residues. Sequenced sample: blood, either unsorted or a sorted T cell fraction (not recorded which). The sequence came from a male donor with ankylosing spondylitis. The chain links TRBV5-1 to TRBJ2-3; 11 bases fit TRBD2. CDR3 DNA: TGCGCCAGCAGCGCCCTAGCGGGAGGTTTAGATACGCAGTATTTT. Amino acid sequence: CASSALAGGLDTQYF.